Sequencing of this T cell receptor beta chain was carried out in a study of T cells in Graves' hyperthyroidism and ophthalmopathy. Between the trimmed V and J ends, which lost 5 bases and 8 bases, there was a span of 12 bases. Germline CDR1 is SEHNR and CDR2 is FQNEAQ (reference sequence). The CDR3 extends over 12 amino acids. TCR beta CDR3 sequences were amplified from RNA transcripts. HTBI primers were used for first-round RT-PCR of the TCR CDR3. TCRdb used MiXCR to reprocess the multiplex PCR reads, holding one entry per CDR3 protein. Of over 650,000 distinct CDR3 sequences listed, 45% are singletons.

This sequence joins TRBV7-9 and TRBJ1-1, with D perhaps TRBD1 (5 bases). This TCR was sampled from an adult man with Graves' disease, either hyperthyroidism or ophthalmopathy (not recorded which). Sequencing was done on a sample of peripheral blood or thyroid tissue (not recorded which). DNA for the CDR3: TGTGCCAGCAGCAGGGACGGGGGAGAAGCTTTCTTT. Translated: CASSRDGGEAFF.